This record concerns one T cell receptor beta chain sequence. These data originate in a study of blood T cell repertoires in COVID-19. Study context: Samples taken during acute and convalescent COVID-19 were collected in the United States, Italy and Spain. T cells, B-cell-depleted T cells, or PBMCs supplied cDNA or gDNA.

Trimming took off 2 bases at V and 8 bases at J, with 16 bases between the two ends. The CDR3 runs to 14 residues. Germline lookup yields CDR1 GTSNPN and CDR2 SVGIG (reference sequence). Original processing methods: Estimated nucleated cell counts came from reference gene primer amplification. Measured with immunoSEQ multiplex PCR; TCRdb has only the in-frame clones, and not every one. The V and J calls and clone size come from that table; D and trimming were worked out from the DNA. The sample shows around 99,000 clones, 70% to 90% of them seen only once. The sequenced sample was peripheral blood. This receptor was taken from a man aged 40-50 years with active or convalescent COVID-19. The chain couples TRBV30 to TRBJ1-5; D is ambiguous. The CDR3 DNA follows: TGTGCCTGGAGTCACCCCATCCTCACGGAGCCCCAGCATTTT. Translation: CAWSHPILTEPQHF. The entire variable domain, with the rest obtained from reference TRBV30 and TRBJ1-5, is as follows: SQTIHQWPATLVQPVGSPLSLECTVEGTSNPNLYWYRQAAGRGLQLLFYSVGIGQISSEVPQNLSASRPQDRQFILSSKKLLLSDSGFYLCAWSHPILTEPQHFGDGTRLSIL.